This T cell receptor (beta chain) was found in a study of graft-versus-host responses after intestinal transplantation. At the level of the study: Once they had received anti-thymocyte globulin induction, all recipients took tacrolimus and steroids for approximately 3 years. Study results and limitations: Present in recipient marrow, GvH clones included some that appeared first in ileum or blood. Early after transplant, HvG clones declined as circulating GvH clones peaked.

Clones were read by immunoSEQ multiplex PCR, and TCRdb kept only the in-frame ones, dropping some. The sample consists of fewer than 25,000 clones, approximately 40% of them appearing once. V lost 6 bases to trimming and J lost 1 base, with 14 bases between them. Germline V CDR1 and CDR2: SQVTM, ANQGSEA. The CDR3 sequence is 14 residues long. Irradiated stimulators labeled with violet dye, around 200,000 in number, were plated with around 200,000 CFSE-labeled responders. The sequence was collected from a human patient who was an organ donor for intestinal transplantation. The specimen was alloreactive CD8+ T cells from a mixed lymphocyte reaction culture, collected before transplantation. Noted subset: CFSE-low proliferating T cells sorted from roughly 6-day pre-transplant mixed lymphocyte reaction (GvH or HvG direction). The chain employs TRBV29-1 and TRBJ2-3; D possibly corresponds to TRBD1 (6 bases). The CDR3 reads CSVYGTLGTDTQYF. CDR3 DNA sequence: TGCAGCGTCTACGGGACACTTGGCACAGATACGCAGTATTTT.